This T cell receptor beta chain stems from a study of blood T cell repertoires in COVID-19. Study-wide context: Some COVID-19 samples were acute and others convalescent; all came from the United States, Italy and Spain. From T cells, B-cell-depleted T cells, or PBMCs came the material, which was cDNA or gDNA.

CDR1 and CDR2 (germline): WSHSY, SAAADI. J lost 9 bases, V lost 5 bases, and 14 bases had no gene match. The CDR3 is made up of 15 amino acids. In the original analysis: Estimation of nucleated cell counts was performed using reference gene primer amplification. Here immunoSEQ multiplex PCR was the method, and the copy in TCRdb shows in-frame clones only, minus some. V, J and clone size are those of that table, while D and trimming were read from the DNA. The sample contains 130,000 to 150,000 clones, approximately 80% of which appear only once. The chain couples TRBV10-2 to TRBJ2-5; 8 bases fit TRBD2. The sample taken for sequencing was peripheral blood. The receptor's source is a human donor in a cohort sampled during active COVID-19. CDR3 amino acids: CASSPPGLAARAQYF. The CDR3 coding sequence is TGCGCCAGCAGTCCCCCCGGACTAGCAGCTCGGGCCCAGTACTTC.